A selection of T cell receptor beta chains follows, all from one sample in a study of shared clonotypes between healthy human individuals. Produced via immunoSEQ multiplex PCR; TCRdb's table is partial and in-frame only. The sample yields some 1,600,000 clones, 98% seen once. Sequenced sample: naive CD4+ T cells sorted from blood. These receptors were taken from a man aged 25 to 40 in good health. Each CDR3 is given with its conserved first and last residue. Each record gives: J gene, D gene, V gene, CDR3 DNA, CDR3 protein. The D gene is left open where the match is weak.

TRBJ2-1	TRBD1	TRBV5-4	TGTGCCAGCAGCCCGGGACAGGGGAGGGATGAGCAGTTCTTC	CASSPGQGRDEQFF
TRBJ2-1	NA	TRBV23-1	TGCGCCAGCATAAAACAGGGAAAGTGGTACAATGAGCAGTTCTTC	CASIKQGKWYNEQFF
TRBJ2-7	NA	TRBV7-9	TGTGCCAGCAGCTTCCGGGACGGGTCCTACGAGCAGTACTTC	CASSFRDGSYEQYF
TRBJ2-1	NA	TRBV19	TGTGCCAGTAGTACCATCTACAATGAGCAGTTCTTC	CASSTIYNEQFF
TRBJ2-1	NA	TRBV20-1	TGCAGTGCTTTGACTAATAGAGAGCAGTTCTTC	CSALTNREQFF
TRBJ2-3	NA	TRBV6-1	TGTGCCAGCAGTGAAGCCAGGCCCACAGATACGCAGTATTTT	CASSEARPTDTQYF
TRBJ2-1	NA	TRBV14	TGTGCCAGCAGCCGTTTTTCGGGATGGGGAAGTGATGAGCAGTTCTTC	CASSRFSGWGSDEQFF
TRBJ2-3	TRBD2	TRBV29-1	TGCAGCGTGGTAAAAGGGACTAGCGGGAGGTTCACAGATACGCAGTATTTT	CSVVKGTSGRFTDTQYF
TRBJ1-5	NA	TRBV28	TGTGCCAGCAGTTTCCCCGCGACAGGCTTAACCTATAGCAATCAGCCCCAGCATTTT	CASSFPATGLTYSNQPQHF
TRBJ2-1	NA	TRBV10-3	TGTGCCATCAGTGTTAAGGATGAGCAGTTCTTC	CAISVKDEQFF
TRBJ1-1	NA	TRBV5-6	TGTGCCAGCAGCCGACCGGGCGGGAACACTGAAGCTTTCTTT	CASSRPGGNTEAFF
TRBJ2-3	NA	TRBV7-9	TGTGCCAGCACCTTGTGGGTAGCAGAGGCGGCAGATACGCAGTATTTT	CASTLWVAEAADTQYF
TRBJ2-1	NA	TRBV7-2	TGTGCCAGCAGCTTAGCTGGCGGGGTCTATGAGCAGTTCTTC	CASSLAGGVYEQFF
TRBJ2-5	NA	TRBV28	TGTGCCAGCAGTCCAGGGTGGGGGGAGACCCAGTACTTC	CASSPGWGETQYF